The 17 T cell receptor beta chains presented below share a single source sample, sequenced in a study of blood T cell repertoires in COVID-19. Assay: immunoSEQ multiplex PCR; the TCRdb copy retains only in-frame clones and omits some. The data contain approximately 300,000 clones, about nine tenths of them singletons. Material: PBMCs or T cells enriched from blood (not recorded which). The receptors were gathered from a man in his fifties or sixties who had recovered from COVID-19.

The rearrangement joins TRBV5-6 to TRBJ1-2, with TRBD1 as a possible D gene (6 bases). V was trimmed by 4 bases and J by 0 bases, leaving 13 bases between them. CDR1 is SGHDT, CDR2 YYEEEE, per germline. CDR3 length: 15 amino acids. CDR3 DNA: TGTGCCAGCAGCACCACAGGGTCAACTAACTATGGCTACACCTTC. Its protein product is CASSTTGSTNYGYTF. The complete variable domain, with remaining parts taken from reference TRBV5-6 and TRBJ1-2, reads DAGVTQSPTHLIKTRGQQVTLRCSPKSGHDTVSWYQQALGQGPQFIFQYYEEEERQRGNFPDRFSGHQFPNYSSELNVNALLLGDSALYLCASSTTGSTNYGYTFGSGTRLTVV.

The J gene is TRBJ2-7, the V gene TRBV10-3; maybe TRBD2 (6 bases). The V end lost 4 bases, the J end lost 6 bases, and 10 bases lay between the germline ends. CDR3 length equals 12 residues. Germline V gene lookup returns CDR1 ENHRY and CDR2 SYGVKD. The CDR3 coding sequence is TGTGCCATCAGTGGCGGGACTTCCGAGCAGTACTTC. It specifies CAISGGTSEQYF.

This CDR3 is CASSLARGGPYEQYF. The CDR3 DNA follows: TGTGCCAGCAGCTTAGCGCGGGGGGGGCCCTACGAGCAGTACTTC. The chain recombines TRBV7-9 with TRBJ2-7; 9 positions match TRBD2. There are 15 residues in the CDR3. V trimming: 0 bases; J trimming: 2 bases; junction bases outside the gene matches: 2. The V gene's germline CDR1 is SEHNR and CDR2 FQNEAQ (reference sequence).

The chain couples TRBV18 to TRBJ2-5; 9 nucleotides line up with TRBD1. Germline V CDR1 and CDR2: KGHSH, LQKENI. This CDR3 is built from 15 residues. Losses at the gene ends were 6 bases for V and 1 base for J; bases not matched to a gene: 6. The CDR3 here is CASSQNRGPQETQYF. CDR3 sequence (DNA): TGTGCCAGCTCCCAAAACAGGGGGCCCCAAGAGACCCAGTACTTC.

This clone was seen more than once but under ten times. The rearrangement joins TRBV10-3 to TRBJ1-2, with a possible D match to TRBD1 (6 bases). Germline V lookup: CDR1 ENHRY, CDR2 SYGVKD. The V and J ends lost 10 bases and 8 bases respectively, with 26 bases between them. This CDR3 is 15 amino acids long. As DNA, the CDR3 is TGTGCCACCGAAGGGGGAACGGCCTCTTCGAGGGGCTACACCTTC. This gives the protein CATEGGTASSRGYTF.

The chain recombines TRBV4-2 with TRBJ2-3; TRBD2 agrees at 11 bases. Trimming at V came to 1 base and at J to 0 bases, leaving 3 bases not matched to a gene. The CDR3 is 17 amino acids. In germline, CDR1 is LGHNA, CDR2 YNFKEQ. DNA for the CDR3: TGTGCCAGCAGCCAAGGACTAGCGGGAACTAGCACAGATACGCAGTATTTT. As protein: CASSQGLAGTSTDTQYF.

The chain carries TRBV28 and TRBJ1-1; the D gene is possibly TRBD1 (6 bases). CDR1 is MDHEN and CDR2 is SYDVKM in the germline V gene. This CDR3 has 11 residues. Trimming removed 11 bases from V and 4 bases from J, with 11 bases in between. CDR3: CAARGGTEAFF. CDR3 DNA sequence: TGTGCCGCAAGGGGGGGCACTGAAGCTTTCTTT.

J is TRBJ2-1 and V is TRBV7-2; D is perhaps TRBD1 (5 bases). CDR3 length: 12 amino acids. V gave up 4 bases and J gave up 10 bases, with 11 bases separating them. Germline V gene sequence: CDR1 SGHTA, CDR2 FQGNSA. CDR3: CASSSRTGEQFF. The CDR3 DNA follows: TGTGCCAGCAGCTCCCGAACAGGAGAGCAGTTCTTC.

V usage is TRBV7-9 and J usage is TRBJ1-1; 7 nucleotides line up with TRBD1. The trim removed 1 base at V and 3 bases at J, leaving 2 bases unmatched. CDR3 length: 14 amino acids. The germline CDR1 and CDR2 sequences are SEHNR and FQNEAQ (reference sequence). CDR3 residues: CASSLGQGDTEAFF. The DNA for the CDR3 is TGTGCCAGCAGCTTAGGACAGGGAGACACTGAAGCTTTCTTT.

V usage is TRBV29-1 and J usage is TRBJ2-5; unclear D gene. CDR1 is SQVTM and CDR2 is ANQGSEA in the germline V gene. V was shortened by 6 bases and J by 3 bases, with 17 bases between the two germline ends. There are 14 residues in the CDR3. The CDR3 sequence is CSVYWLYRKETQYF. As DNA, the CDR3 is TGCAGCGTATATTGGCTGTACAGAAAAGAGACCCAGTACTTC.

V is TRBV7-2 and J is TRBJ2-3; 13 bases agree with TRBD2. Germline CDR1 SGHTA, CDR2 FQGNSA. This CDR3 is built from 16 residues. Trimming cost V 1 base and J 6 bases; bases outside gene matches: 4. CDR3 protein: CASSLGGLAGTDTQYF. The CDR3 DNA reads TGTGCCAGCAGCTTAGGGGGACTAGCGGGAACTGATACGCAGTATTTT.

The V gene is TRBV23-1, the J gene TRBJ1-4, with no clear D. TRBV23-1 is known as an ORF, though its function is uncertain. The CDR3 is made up of 16 amino acids. Trimming took 7 bases from V and 0 from J, leaving 15 bases between them. The chain's CDR3 is CASKCIEFATNEKLFF. In nucleotides, the CDR3 is TGCGCCAGCAAATGCATCGAGTTTGCAACTAATGAAAAACTGTTTTTT.

The CDR3 reads CASSAKTGDGETQYF. The CDR3 DNA reads TGTGCCAGCAGCGCCAAGACAGGGGACGGGGAGACCCAGTACTTC. The V call is TRBV11-3, the J call TRBJ2-5, with TRBD1 matching 8 bases. With V trimmed by 5 bases and J by 5 bases, 10 bases remained unmatched. The CDR3 has 15 residues. CDR1 is SGHNT and CDR2 is YENEEA in the germline V gene. The full variable domain, its missing parts supplied by reference TRBV11-3 and TRBJ2-5, is EAGVVQSPRYKIIEKKQPVAFWCNPISGHNTLYWYLQNLGQGPELLIRYENEEAVDDSQLPKDRFSAERLKGVDSTLKIQPAELGDSAVYLCASSAKTGDGETQYFGPGTRLLVL.

This chain joins TRBV5-6 and TRBJ2-7; 10 bases map to TRBD2. The CDR3 is made up of 13 amino acids. V shed 4 bases and J 6 bases; nucleotides not matched to a gene: 4. CDR1 is SGHDT, CDR2 YYEEEE, per germline. CDR3 amino acids: CASSPLAGAEQYF. The CDR3 coding sequence is TGTGCCAGCAGCCCTCTAGCGGGAGCCGAGCAGTACTTC.

The chain carries TRBV7-3 and TRBJ2-1, with D possibly TRBD2 on 6 matching bases. CDR3 length: 15 amino acids. The V gene lost 3 bases and the J gene lost 7 bases, with 16 bases spanning the gap. CDR1 is SGHTA, CDR2 FQGTGA, per germline. CDR3 residues: CASSFELAEGNEQFF. The CDR3 DNA is TGTGCCAGCAGCTTCGAGTTAGCGGAAGGGAATGAGCAGTTCTTC.

This rearrangement joins TRBV5-1 to TRBJ2-3, with D perhaps TRBD2 (6 bases). Germline CDR1 is SGHRS and CDR2 is YFSETQ. V shed 7 bases and J shed 10 bases, with 22 bases lying between them. The length of the CDR3 is 14 residues. The DNA for the CDR3 is TGCGCCAGCGGGGAGGACCGCATCGGCCCATCGCAGTATTTT. It encodes CASGEDRIGPSQYF. The full variable domain, with the rest looked up from reference TRBV5-1 and TRBJ2-3, is KAGVTQTPRYLIKTRGQQVTLSCSPISGHRSVSWYQQTPGQGLQFLFEYFSETQRNKGNFPGRFSGRQFSNSRSEMNVSTLELGDSALYLCASGEDRIGPSQYFGPGTRLTVL.

The chain recombines TRBV27 with TRBJ2-7; D is uncertain. Trimming removed 2 bases at V and 3 bases at J, with 8 bases between. Germline values: CDR1 MNHEY, CDR2 SMNVEV (reference sequence). This CDR3 region has 13 residues. The CDR3 DNA reads TGTGCCAGCAGTTTAGCAAGCCGCTACGAGCAGTACTTC. Its protein is CASSLASRYEQYF.